This is a list of T cell receptor beta chains from one sample in a study of PD-1 blockade in classical Hodgkin lymphoma. The data were produced by immunoSEQ multiplex PCR, yet TCRdb's version contains in-frame clones alone and is incomplete. This table holds 60,000 or so clones, about nine tenths found once. The sample was peripheral blood mononuclear cells (PBMCs), taken at baseline. These receptor sequences come from a human donor with classical Hodgkin lymphoma. Both conserved end residues are part of each CDR3. Rows give clone size only sometimes, using once, few, many, or a class for an expanded clone.

j_gene: TRBJ1-1; v_gene: TRBV11-3; abundance: few; CDR3aa: CASSLTGNTEAFF
j_gene: TRBJ2-6; v_gene: TRBV28; abundance: once; CDR3aa: CASSFGGANVLTF
j_gene: TRBJ2-5; v_gene: TRBV19; abundance: few; CDR3aa: CASRSTGVRETQYF
j_gene: TRBJ2-7; v_gene: TRBV7-9; abundance: .; CDR3aa: CASSPPSTGPDEQYF
j_gene: TRBJ1-5; v_gene: TRBV2; abundance: .; CDR3aa: CASSAITGGNQPQHF
j_gene: TRBJ2-1; v_gene: TRBV4-1; abundance: .; CDR3aa: CASSHPDTYNEQFF
j_gene: TRBJ2-2; v_gene: TRBV18; abundance: .; CDR3aa: CASSPAGYDTGELFF
j_gene: TRBJ1-5; v_gene: TRBV28; abundance: .; CDR3aa: CASSLWGDTSNQPQHF
j_gene: TRBJ2-5; v_gene: TRBV7-9; abundance: .; CDR3aa: CASSLVGRGRRQETQYF
j_gene: TRBJ2-3; v_gene: TRBV2; abundance: .; CDR3aa: CASARSTDTQYF
j_gene: TRBJ2-1; v_gene: TRBV28; abundance: .; CDR3aa: CASRAGLSYNEQFF
j_gene: TRBJ1-1; v_gene: TRBV2; abundance: .; CDR3aa: CASSEWFGELNTEAFF
j_gene: TRBJ1-6; v_gene: TRBV6-5; abundance: .; CDR3aa: CASSYLQGITSPLHF
j_gene: TRBJ2-7; v_gene: TRBV5-1; abundance: once; CDR3aa: CASTRDYEQYF
j_gene: TRBJ2-1; v_gene: TRBV14; abundance: .; CDR3aa: CASSLYSRNEQFF
j_gene: TRBJ1-2; v_gene: TRBV16; abundance: .; CDR3aa: CASSQREGNYGYTF
j_gene: TRBJ2-3; v_gene: TRBV4-1; abundance: many; CDR3aa: CASSQDGGSTDTQYF
j_gene: TRBJ2-1; v_gene: TRBV7-7; abundance: .; CDR3aa: CASSLGLAGVHEQFF
j_gene: TRBJ1-6; v_gene: TRBV30; abundance: .; CDR3aa: CAWSLSGASSYNSPLHF
j_gene: TRBJ2-7; v_gene: TRBV7-9; abundance: .; CDR3aa: CASSERETRSYEQYF
j_gene: TRBJ1-4; v_gene: TRBV27; abundance: .; CDR3aa: CASRDRDLREKLFF
j_gene: TRBJ1-2; v_gene: TRBV27; abundance: .; CDR3aa: CASSFSAGTEYGYTF
j_gene: TRBJ2-3; v_gene: TRBV7-6; abundance: .; CDR3aa: CASSSLGVADTQYF
j_gene: TRBJ2-3; v_gene: TRBV7-8; abundance: .; CDR3aa: CASSHRGSGMTTQYF
j_gene: TRBJ2-5; v_gene: TRBV6-5; abundance: .; CDR3aa: CATRRPEETQYF
j_gene: TRBJ2-7; v_gene: TRBV19; abundance: .; CDR3aa: CASSIQGTDYEQYF
j_gene: TRBJ2-5; v_gene: TRBV6-6; abundance: .; CDR3aa: CASSYGQGNTKETQYF
j_gene: TRBJ1-5; v_gene: TRBV19; abundance: .; CDR3aa: CASSTNRAQPQHF
j_gene: TRBJ2-3; v_gene: TRBV7-9; abundance: .; CDR3aa: CAFPGTSVTDTQYF
j_gene: TRBJ2-7; v_gene: TRBV27; abundance: few; CDR3aa: CASSGLAGASYEQYF
j_gene: TRBJ2-3; v_gene: TRBV27; abundance: .; CDR3aa: CASSPLYRDETDTQYF
j_gene: TRBJ2-1; v_gene: TRBV10-1; abundance: once; CDR3aa: CASSESMDGYEQFF
j_gene: TRBJ1-1; v_gene: TRBV10-2; abundance: .; CDR3aa: CASSESRGSRGAFF